These 14 T cell receptor beta chains originate from one sample sequenced in a study of blood T cell repertoires in COVID-19 (dated by TCRdb to 2020 to 2022). Library prep was done by the immunoSEQ multiplex PCR assay. TCRdb re-hosts the immuneACCESS table, in-frame sequences only. Its copies lack some clones; in the studies checked, an unresolved V gene accounts for under half of them, and the cause for the rest is not known. Within this sample are some 150,000 clones, with 80% to 90% of them counted one time only. Jointly, the top ten make up around 15% of the sample. The sequencing sample was made of PBMCs or T cells enriched from blood (not recorded which). These receptors all come from a man between 50 and 59 years old who had recovered from COVID-19.

The V gene is TRBV6-6, the J gene TRBJ2-4; 7 bases agree with TRBD1. Per the germline V gene, CDR1 is MNHNY and CDR2 is SVGAGI (reference sequence). The junction had 14 bases not matched to a gene; V was cut back by 6 bases and J by 3 bases. The CDR3 has 17 residues. CDR3: CASSREGAGVDKNIQYF. The CDR3 nucleotides read TGTGCCAGCAGCCGAGAGGGGGCCGGGGTAGACAAAAACATTCAGTACTTC.

V is TRBV15 and J is TRBJ1-2; 9 bases agree with TRBD1. This CDR3 is built from 16 residues. V gave up 5 bases and J gave up 6 bases; unmatched junction bases: 13. Germline V gene lookup returns CDR1 LNHNV and CDR2 YYDKDF (reference sequence). The CDR3 loop is CATSAPDRGTLDGYTF. CDR3 in DNA: TGTGCCACCAGCGCCCCAGACAGGGGGACCCTCGATGGCTACACCTTC.

The CDR3 spells CAWSPGTGTGYTF. In nucleotides, the CDR3 is TGTGCCTGGAGTCCCGGGACAGGGACTGGCTACACCTTC. This sequence joins TRBV30 and TRBJ1-2; 9 bases are shared with TRBD1. The CDR3 contains 13 residues. From germline, CDR1 is GTSNPN and CDR2 SVGIG (reference sequence). Trimming removed 2 bases from V and 7 bases from J; junction bases left unmatched: 5.

This chain's CDR3 is CASSPEINYGYTF. The CDR3 coding sequence is TGTGCCAGCAGCCCCGAGATCAACTATGGCTACACCTTC. The gene calls are TRBV28 and TRBJ1-2, with D hard to call. Germline loops: CDR1 MDHEN, CDR2 SYDVKM. V was cut by 6 bases and J by 2 bases, with 10 bases left in between. This CDR3 has 13 amino acids.

The chain couples TRBV6-1 to TRBJ2-1; 12 bases are shared with TRBD2. This CDR3 is 15 amino acids long. The trim removed 2 bases at V and 12 bases at J, leaving 8 bases unmatched. CDR1 is MNHNS, CDR2 SASEGT, per germline. The CDR3, as DNA: TGTGCCAGCAGTGAAAATCCTAGCGGGGGGGACCGGCAGTTCTTC. Residues: CASSENPSGGDRQFF.

The rearrangement joins TRBV4-1 to TRBJ1-4; maybe TRBD1 (5 bases). Per germline, CDR1 MGHRA and CDR2 YSYEKL. CDR3 length: 15 amino acids. The V gene lost 1 base and the J gene lost 7 bases, with 13 bases spanning the gap. CDR3 in DNA: TGCGCCAGCAGCCAAGGGGCAGGGTCTGGTGAAAAACTGTTTTTT. It encodes CASSQGAGSGEKLFF.

This rearrangement joins TRBV5-1 to TRBJ2-5; 9 bases match TRBD2. In germline, CDR1 is SGHRS, CDR2 YFSETQ. This CDR3 is built from 15 residues. The V gene end was trimmed by 4 bases and the J gene end by 5 bases; junction bases not matched to a gene: 9. In DNA form, the CDR3 reads TGCGCCAGCAGCCTAGGAGGACTAGCGTGGGAGACCCAGTACTTC. As protein: CASSLGGLAWETQYF.

V is TRBV6-6 and J is TRBJ1-5, with 8 bases identical to TRBD1. Germline assignment: CDR1 MNHNY and CDR2 SVGAGI (reference sequence). The V and J ends lost 6 bases and 5 bases, in that order; junction bases with no gene match: 6. The CDR3 loop spans 14 amino acids. For the CDR3, the DNA is TGTGCCAGCAGATCACAGGGGGTCTATCAGCCCCAGCATTTT. Amino acid sequence: CASRSQGVYQPQHF.

The J gene is TRBJ1-5, the V gene TRBV28, with 7 nucleotides matching TRBD1. In germline, CDR1 is MDHEN, CDR2 SYDVKM. Unmatched junction bases numbered 3, after V lost 4 bases and J lost 0 bases. This CDR3 region has 15 residues. The CDR3 loop reads CASSSRGYSNQPQHF. DNA of the CDR3: TGTGCCAGCAGTTCCAGGGGGTATAGCAATCAGCCCCAGCATTTT.

The gene calls are TRBV15 and TRBJ1-5; D is undetermined. Germline lookup yields CDR1 LNHNV and CDR2 YYDKDF (reference sequence). This CDR3 is built from 14 residues. V was shortened by 1 base and J by 1 base, with 5 bases between the two germline ends. CDR3 sequence (DNA): TGTGCCACCAGCAGAGTCCAGAGCAATCAGCCCCAGCATTTT. It specifies CATSRVQSNQPQHF.

The CDR3 reads CASRKTGIEYNEQFF. The CDR3 region has the DNA TGTGCCAGCAGGAAGACAGGGATAGAATACAATGAGCAGTTCTTC. This chain connects TRBV6-5 to TRBJ2-1; 7 nucleotides align to TRBD1. This CDR3 has 15 amino acids. Unmatched junction bases numbered 9, after V lost 6 bases and J lost 4 bases. Germline values: CDR1 MNHEY, CDR2 SVGAGI.

This chain links TRBV7-6 with TRBJ2-3, with 12 positions matching TRBD2. Germline trimming cut 2 bases from V and 4 bases from J; bases unmatched to any gene: 4. Germline CDR1 reads SGHVS; CDR2 reads FNYEAQ. CDR3 size: 16 residues. CDR3 protein: CASSLLASGGADTQYF. The CDR3 coding sequence is TGTGCCAGCAGCTTACTGGCTAGCGGGGGGGCAGATACGCAGTATTTT.

The chain recombines TRBV5-1 with TRBJ1-1; D ambiguous. Germline lookup yields CDR1 SGHRS and CDR2 YFSETQ. The CDR3 sequence is 14 residues long. V lost 7 bases and J 2 bases, leaving 15 bases between the germline ends. CDR3 region: CASAFGGLNTEAFF. DNA for the CDR3: TGCGCCAGCGCCTTCGGAGGCCTAAACACTGAAGCTTTCTTT.

The chain has TRBV19 and TRBJ2-7; 8 bases match TRBD1. The germline V gene has CDR1 LNHDA and CDR2 SQIVND (reference sequence). J gave up 4 bases and V 3 bases, and 5 bases lay outside the gene matches. The CDR3 sequence is 14 residues long. The CDR3 nucleotides read TGTGCCAGTAGTATTACAGGGGGTCTTTACGAGCAGTACTTC. Its protein product is CASSITGGLYEQYF.